Shown below are 7 T cell receptor beta chains from a single sample sequenced in a study of blood T cell repertoires in COVID-19. Assay used: immunoSEQ multiplex PCR; TCRdb lists only in-frame clones, some missing. The table lists 95,000 to 150,000 clones, approximately 80% of them singletons. The sequencing sample was made of peripheral blood. The source is an elderly woman with acute or convalescent COVID-19.

This clone has only one observation. The chain joins TRBV7-8 to TRBJ2-5; D uncertain. Per the germline V gene, CDR1 is SGHVS and CDR2 is FQNEAQ. There are 14 residues in the CDR3. The ends were cut back, 4 bases at V and 5 bases at J, with 14 bases in the middle. The CDR3 loop is CASSWQVSSETQYF. CDR3 coding DNA: TGTGCCAGCAGCTGGCAGGTCTCGAGCGAGACCCAGTACTTC.

This clone was detected only once. This sequence joins TRBV7-2 and TRBJ2-4; the D gene is possibly TRBD1 (5 bases). The germline V gene encodes CDR1 SGHTA and CDR2 FQGNSA. The CDR3 has 13 residues. With 10 bases removed from V and 0 bases from J, the gap between germline ends came to 10 bases. CDR3 amino acids: CATTQGAKNIQYF. DNA of the CDR3: TGTGCCACTACCCAGGGAGCCAAAAACATTCAGTACTTC.

The genes are TRBV6-2 or TRBV6-3 and TRBJ1-2; D is unclear. Trimming pared 5 bases from V and 0 bases from J, leaving 13 bases between. Germline V gene data show CDR1 as MNHEY and CDR2 as SVGEGT. The CDR3 length is 15 residues. CDR3 amino acids: CASSPPVVSNYGYTF. The CDR3 DNA reads TGTGCCAGCAGTCCCCCCGTCGTCTCTAACTATGGCTACACCTTC.

The chain links TRBV28 to TRBJ1-2; 10 positions match TRBD1. CDR3 size: 14 residues. CDR1 and CDR2 from the germline V gene are MDHEN and SYDVKM. J lost 5 bases, V lost 6 bases, and 6 bases had no gene match. CDR3 in amino acids: CASRPGTGVYGYTF. CDR3 bases: TGTGCCAGCAGACCTGGGACAGGGGTGTATGGCTACACCTTC.

This clone has a handful of counts. The gene calls are TRBV4-3 and TRBJ2-7; 9 nucleotides line up with TRBD1. The V and J ends lost 0 bases and 1 base, in that order; junction bases with no gene match: 4. The germline V gene has CDR1 LGHNA and CDR2 YSLEER. The length of the CDR3 is 16 residues. In nucleotides, the CDR3 is TGCGCCAGCAGCCAAGATACAGGGGGCGCTTCCTACGAGCAGTACTTC. This gives the protein CASSQDTGGASYEQYF.

The chain combines TRBV7-2 with TRBJ1-2, with D possibly being TRBD1 (5 bases). The ends were cut back, 5 bases at V and 4 bases at J, with 14 bases in the middle. Germline V gene lookup returns CDR1 SGHTA and CDR2 FQGNSA. CDR3 size: 14 residues. The CDR3 sequence is CASSDGQLLYGYTF. The CDR3 bases are TGTGCCAGCAGCGACGGACAACTACTCTATGGCTACACCTTC.

This clone was picked up a small number of times. This chain links TRBV7-3 with TRBJ1-6; weak D call: TRBD1 (5 bases). Germline CDR1 and CDR2: SGHTA and FQGTGA. Trimming removed 1 base at V and 10 bases at J, with 11 bases between. The CDR3 contains 14 residues. The CDR3 sequence is CASSLSGPGSPLHF. The DNA for the CDR3 is TGTGCCAGCAGCTTAAGTGGTCCAGGGTCACCCCTCCACTTT.